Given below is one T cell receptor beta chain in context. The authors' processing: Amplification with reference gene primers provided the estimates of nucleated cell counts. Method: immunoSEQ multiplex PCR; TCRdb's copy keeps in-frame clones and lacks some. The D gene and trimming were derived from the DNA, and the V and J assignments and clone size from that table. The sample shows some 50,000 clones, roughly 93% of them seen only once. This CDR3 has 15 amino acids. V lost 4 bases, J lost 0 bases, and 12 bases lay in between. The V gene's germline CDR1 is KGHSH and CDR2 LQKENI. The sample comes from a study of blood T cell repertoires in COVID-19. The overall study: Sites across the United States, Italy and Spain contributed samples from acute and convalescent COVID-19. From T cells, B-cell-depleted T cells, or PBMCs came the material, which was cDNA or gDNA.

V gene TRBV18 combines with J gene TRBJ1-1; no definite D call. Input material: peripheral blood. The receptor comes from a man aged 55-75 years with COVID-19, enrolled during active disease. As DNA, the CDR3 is TGTGCCAGCTCACGGAACAGTGAGATGAACACTGAAGCTTTCTTT. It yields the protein CASSRNSEMNTEAFF.